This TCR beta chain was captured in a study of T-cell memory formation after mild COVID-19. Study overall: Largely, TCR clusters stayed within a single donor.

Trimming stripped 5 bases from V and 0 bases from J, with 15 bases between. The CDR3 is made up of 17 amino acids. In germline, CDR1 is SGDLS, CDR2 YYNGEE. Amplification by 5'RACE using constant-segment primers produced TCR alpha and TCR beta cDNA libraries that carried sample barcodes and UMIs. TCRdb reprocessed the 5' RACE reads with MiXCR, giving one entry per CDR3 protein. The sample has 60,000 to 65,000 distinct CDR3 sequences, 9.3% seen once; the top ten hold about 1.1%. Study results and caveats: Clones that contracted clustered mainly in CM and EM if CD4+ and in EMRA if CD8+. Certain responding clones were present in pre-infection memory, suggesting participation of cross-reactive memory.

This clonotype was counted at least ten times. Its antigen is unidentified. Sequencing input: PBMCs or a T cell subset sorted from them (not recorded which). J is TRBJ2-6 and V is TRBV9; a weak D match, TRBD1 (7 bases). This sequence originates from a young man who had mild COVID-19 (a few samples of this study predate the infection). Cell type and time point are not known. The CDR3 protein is CASSPGDSRSGANVLTF. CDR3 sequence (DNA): TGTGCCAGCAGTCCGGGGGACAGTCGCTCTGGGGCCAACGTCCTGACTTTC.